Described below is a single T cell receptor (beta chain) sequence and its context. This record belongs to a study of TIL therapy for anti-PD-1-resistant metastatic lung cancer. The immunoSEQ assay was v3. The protocol was immunoSEQ multiplex PCR, while the TCRdb copy is restricted to in-frame clones and leaves out a portion. The sample carries more than 9,500 clones, 58% recorded once. Time point reported: pre-treatment sample, taken before nivolumab and TIL therapy. The tumor samples were excised metastases, mostly pleural nodules or supraclavicular lymph nodes. Germline loops: CDR1 MNHEY, CDR2 SVGAGI. The CDR3 covers 14 residues. V was shortened by 7 bases and J by 5 bases, with 15 bases between the two germline ends.

The chain recombines TRBV6-5 with TRBJ2-1, with a possible D match to TRBD1 (6 bases). This sequence originates from a person aged 25 to 80 with non-small cell lung cancer. Here the sequenced sample was tumor tissue, taken at baseline. This CDR3 is CASKKRGMDNEQFF. DNA for the CDR3: TGTGCCAGCAAGAAGAGGGGGATGGACAATGAGCAGTTCTTC.